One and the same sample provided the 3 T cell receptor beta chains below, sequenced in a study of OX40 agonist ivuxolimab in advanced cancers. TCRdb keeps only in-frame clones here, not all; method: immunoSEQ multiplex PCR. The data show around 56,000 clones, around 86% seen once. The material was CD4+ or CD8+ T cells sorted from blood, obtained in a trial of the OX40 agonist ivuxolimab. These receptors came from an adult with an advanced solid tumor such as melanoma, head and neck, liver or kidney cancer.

The CDR3 nucleotides are TGCAGCGTTGCTGGGGTCTATGAGCAGTTCTTC. Translation: CSVAGVYEQFF. The J gene is TRBJ2-1, the V gene TRBV29-1; D gene uncertain. The CDR3 sequence is 11 residues long. Germline V lookup: CDR1 SQVTM, CDR2 ANQGSEA. V lost 4 bases and J lost 8, with 9 bases in between.

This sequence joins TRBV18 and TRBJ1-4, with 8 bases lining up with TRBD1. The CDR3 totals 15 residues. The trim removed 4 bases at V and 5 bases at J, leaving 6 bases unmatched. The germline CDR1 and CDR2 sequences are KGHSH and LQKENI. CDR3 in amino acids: CASSRGTGENEKLFF. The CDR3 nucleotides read TGTGCCAGCTCACGGGGGACAGGAGAAAATGAAAAACTGTTTTTT.

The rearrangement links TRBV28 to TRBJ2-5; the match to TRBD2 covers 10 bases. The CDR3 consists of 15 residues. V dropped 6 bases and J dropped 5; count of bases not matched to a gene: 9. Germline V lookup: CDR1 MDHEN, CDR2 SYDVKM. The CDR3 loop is CASRSSGSRGETQYF. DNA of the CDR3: TGTGCCAGCAGATCTAGCGGGAGTAGGGGGGAGACCCAGTACTTC.